These 19 T cell receptor beta chains share one sample of origin, sequenced in a study of blood T cell repertoires in COVID-19. Data came from immunoSEQ multiplex PCR; TCRdb stores just in-frame clones and leaves some out. Of about 140,000 clones detected, 84% appear once; the ten largest clones hold approximately 3%. The sequenced material came from PBMCs or T cells enriched from blood (not recorded which). These receptors came from a woman aged 50 to 65 with acute COVID-19.

This clone was recorded at least ten times. The chain employs TRBV19 and TRBJ1-6; D is possibly TRBD1 (6 bases). This CDR3 spans 17 amino acids. Deletions cut 2 bases from V and 0 bases from J, with 11 bases between. Germline lookup yields CDR1 LNHDA and CDR2 SQIVND (reference sequence). The CDR3 region has the DNA TGTGCCAGTAGTATAACGGACAGAAGCTCCTATAATTCACCCCTCCACTTT. It is translated as CASSITDRSSYNSPLHF. The variable domain in full, with the rest retrieved from reference TRBV19 and TRBJ1-6, is DGGITQSPKYLFRKEGQNVTLSCEQNLNHDAMYWYRQDPGQGLRLIYYSQIVNDFQKGDIAEGYSVSREKKESFPLTVTSAQKNPTAFYLCASSITDRSSYNSPLHFGNGTRLTVT.

The gene calls are TRBV11-3 and TRBJ1-1, with D perhaps matching TRBD1 (5 bases). This CDR3 has 14 amino acids. With 6 bases removed from V and 4 bases from J, the gap between germline ends came to 15 bases. CDR1 and CDR2 (germline): SGHNT, YENEEA. The CDR3 DNA sequence: TGTGCCAGCAGTGACTTGGGGACTAGCACTGAAGCTTTCTTT. It is translated as CASSDLGTSTEAFF.

In its sample, this clone was seen a few times. CDR3 residues: CSASPGGSATDEQYF. DNA of the CDR3: TGCAGTGCTAGTCCGGGCGGGAGCGCCACCGACGAGCAGTACTTC. This rearrangement joins TRBV20-1 to TRBJ2-7, with 7 bases that match TRBD2. The CDR3 totals 15 residues. J gave up 5 bases and V 3 bases, and 13 bases lay outside the gene matches. Germline-derived CDR1 and CDR2 are DFQATT and SNEGSKA (reference sequence).

This chain uses TRBV5-1 with TRBJ2-5; maybe TRBD2 (6 bases). CDR1 and CDR2 from the germline V gene are SGHRS and YFSETQ. The CDR3 contains 16 residues. The V end was cut by 7 bases, the J end by 1 base, with 20 bases between. The CDR3 nucleotides are TGCGCCAGCGCGGGACTGCCAATGGGCCCCCAAGAGACCCAGTACTTC. This gives the protein CASAGLPMGPQETQYF.

The genes are TRBV30 and TRBJ2-7; possible D gene TRBD2, 5 bases. Germline CDR1 and CDR2: GTSNPN and SVGIG (reference sequence). The V gene lost 1 base and the J gene lost 2 bases, with 9 bases spanning the gap. The length of the CDR3 is 13 residues. The CDR3 protein is CAWSGKGAYEQYF. The CDR3 region has the DNA TGTGCCTGGAGTGGCAAGGGAGCCTACGAGCAGTACTTC.

This clone was observed once. The J gene is TRBJ1-6, the V gene TRBV3-1 (or the pseudogene TRBV3-2); D is uncertain. V lost 1 base and J lost 0, with 7 bases in between. CDR3 length: 16 residues. Germline CDR1 reads LGHDT; CDR2 reads YNNKEL (reference sequence). The CDR3 nucleotides are TGTGCCAGCAGCCAAGCGGGGATCTCCTATAATTCACCCCTCCACTTT. Its protein is CASSQAGISYNSPLHF.

The V and J genes are TRBV2 and TRBJ2-1; tentatively, D is TRBD2 (6 bases). This CDR3 has 14 amino acids. Trimming removed 6 bases at V and 9 bases at J, with 18 bases between. Germline values: CDR1 SNHLY, CDR2 FYNNEI. The CDR3 DNA follows: TGTGCCAGCAGGGGACTCATTAGCGGAAGTGAGCAGTTCTTC. It translates to CASRGLISGSEQFF.

The chain recombines TRBV2 with TRBJ1-2; D is uncertain. Germline lookup yields CDR1 SNHLY and CDR2 FYNNEI. This CDR3 has 14 residues. Trimming removed 4 bases at V and 4 bases at J, with 13 bases between. The CDR3 DNA is TGTGCCAGCAGTGTTACCCGGGATTCCTATGGCTACACCTTC. It codes for CASSVTRDSYGYTF.

The chain uses TRBV19 and TRBJ1-5; D is uncertain. Trimming took off 2 bases at V and 9 bases at J, with 11 bases between the two ends. The CDR3 runs 13 residues. The germline CDR1 and CDR2 sequences are LNHDA and SQIVND (reference sequence). The CDR3 nucleotides are TGTGCCAGTAGTATAACAGCCGAAGGGCCCCAGCATTTT. As protein: CASSITAEGPQHF.

This chain uses TRBV6-1 with TRBJ2-7; 10 bases are shared with TRBD2. V lost 2 bases and J lost 6; bases outside the gene matches: 10. Germline CDR1 and CDR2: MNHNS and SASEGT. CDR3 length: 16 residues. The CDR3 here is CASSERVVIAGGEQYF. The CDR3 region has the DNA TGTGCCAGCAGTGAACGGGTAGTGATAGCGGGAGGCGAGCAGTACTTC.

The V and J genes are TRBV9 and TRBJ2-1, with no clear D. The CDR3 consists of 14 residues. Germline values: CDR1 SGDLS, CDR2 YYNGEE. V lost 4 bases and J 4 bases, leaving 12 bases between the germline ends. The CDR3 DNA follows: TGTGCCAGCAGCACCCGACTGGATTACAATGAGCAGTTCTTC. Encoded protein: CASSTRLDYNEQFF.

This clone appeared once. In the same sample, other DNA sequences code for this CDR3. The chain has TRBV7-2 and TRBJ1-4; D is possibly TRBD1 (6 bases). The CDR3 covers 14 residues. Germline V gene lookup returns CDR1 SGHTA and CDR2 FQGNSA. V shed 1 base and J shed 8 bases, with 11 bases lying between them. CDR3 residues: CASSLGQGSEKLFF. DNA for the CDR3: TGTGCCAGCAGCTTAGGGCAGGGGTCGGAAAAACTGTTTTTT. Looking up the rest from reference TRBV7-2 and TRBJ1-4 gives the full variable domain: GAGVSQSPSNKVTEKGKDVELRCDPISGHTALYWYRQSLGQGLEFLIYFQGNSAPDKSGLPSDRFSAERTGGSVSTLTIQRTQQEDSAVYLCASSLGQGSEKLFFGSGTQLSVL.

The chain carries TRBV30 and TRBJ1-5; D is perhaps TRBD1 (6 bases). CDR1 is GTSNPN and CDR2 is SVGIG in the germline V gene (reference sequence). The V end was cut by 1 base, the J end by 0 bases, with 16 bases between. This CDR3 is 17 amino acids long. In DNA, the CDR3 is TGTGCCTGGAGTGCGGGGACACAGTCAAATAGCAATCAGCCCCAGCATTTT. Translated: CAWSAGTQSNSNQPQHF.

The chain combines TRBV7-9 with TRBJ2-7; 9 nucleotides line up with TRBD2. V trimming: 7 bases; J trimming: 2 bases; junction bases outside the gene matches: 6. The V gene's germline CDR1 is SEHNR and CDR2 FQNEAQ (reference sequence). The CDR3 runs 14 residues. The CDR3 spells CASTSLAGAYEQYF. The CDR3 nucleotides are TGTGCCAGCACCTCACTAGCGGGCGCCTACGAGCAGTACTTC.

The chain couples TRBV7-2 to TRBJ2-2, with D hard to call. Trimming left V 5 bases short and J 8 bases short, with 6 bases between. Germline V gene sequence: CDR1 SGHTA, CDR2 FQGNSA. The CDR3 is made up of 11 amino acids. The CDR3 is CASSPRGELFF. In DNA, the CDR3 is TGTGCCAGCAGCCCCAGAGGGGAGCTGTTTTTT. Full variable domain (missing parts from reference TRBV7-2 and TRBJ2-2): GAGVSQSPSNKVTEKGKDVELRCDPISGHTALYWYRQSLGQGLEFLIYFQGNSAPDKSGLPSDRFSAERTGGSVSTLTIQRTQQEDSAVYLCASSPRGELFFGEGSRLTVL.

The rearrangement links TRBV4-1 to TRBJ2-7, with 16 positions matching TRBD2. This CDR3 has 18 amino acids. Germline CDR1 is MGHRA and CDR2 is YSYEKL. J gave up 4 bases and V 1 base, and 7 bases lay outside the gene matches. The CDR3 DNA follows: TGCGCCAGCAGCCAAGGGGGACTAGCGGGAGGGGGGAGGTACGAGCAGTACTTC. This encodes CASSQGGLAGGGRYEQYF.

CDR3 DNA sequence: TGTGCCAGCTCAGGGACAGAAATGAACACTGAAGCTTTCTTT. Amino acid sequence: CASSGTEMNTEAFF. The chain uses TRBV18 and TRBJ1-1; 7 bases map to TRBD1. Germline CDR1 reads KGHSH; CDR2 reads LQKENI. The CDR3 consists of 14 residues. The trim removed 5 bases at V and 0 bases at J, leaving 3 bases unmatched.

The V and J genes are TRBV5-1 and TRBJ2-5; perhaps TRBD1 as D (6 bases). Trimming took off 3 bases at V and 5 bases at J, with 26 bases between the two ends. CDR3 length: 18 residues. Looked up from germline, CDR1 is SGHRS and CDR2 is YFSETQ. This chain's CDR3 is CASSSPQLLQGLSETQYF. Here the CDR3 DNA reads TGCGCCAGCAGCTCCCCCCAACTACTACAGGGTTTAAGTGAGACCCAGTACTTC.

This sequence joins TRBV30 and TRBJ1-1, with 12 bases that match TRBD1. This CDR3 has 14 amino acids. V was clipped by 8 bases and J by 7 bases; unmatched bases: 11. CDR1 and CDR2 from the germline V gene are GTSNPN and SVGIG (reference sequence). The DNA of the CDR3 is TGTGCCGGCGGGACAGGGGGCGCAGTTGTTGAAGCTTTCTTT. The encoded protein is CAGGTGGAVVEAFF. Together with reference TRBV30 and TRBJ1-1, the CDR3 gives the full variable domain: SQTIHQWPATLVQPVGSPLSLECTVEGTSNPNLYWYRQAAGRGLQLLFYSVGIGQISSEVPQNLSASRPQDRQFILSSKKLLLSDSGFYLCAGGTGGAVVEAFFGQGTRLTVV.